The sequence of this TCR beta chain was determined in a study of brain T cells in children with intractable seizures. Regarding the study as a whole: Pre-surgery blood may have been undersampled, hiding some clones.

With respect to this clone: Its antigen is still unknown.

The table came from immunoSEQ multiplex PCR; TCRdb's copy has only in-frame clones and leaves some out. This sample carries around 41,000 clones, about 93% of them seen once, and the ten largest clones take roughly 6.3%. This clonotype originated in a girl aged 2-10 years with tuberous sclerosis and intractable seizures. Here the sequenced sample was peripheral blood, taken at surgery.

This chain's CDR3 is CATSDLAGAHGTWSNTEAFF. The CDR3 coding sequence is TGTGCCACCAGTGATTTAGCGGGGGCCCACGGGACGTGGTCGAACACTGAAGCTTTCTTT. The chain joins TRBV24-1 to TRBJ1-1; a weak D match, TRBD1 (6 bases). V dropped 1 base and J dropped 1 base, with 24 bases sitting between them. Germline CDR1 is KGHDR and CDR2 is SFDVKD. This CDR3 spans 20 amino acids.